This T cell receptor beta chain was observed in a study of T cell responses to AZD1222 COVID-19 vaccine. Regarding the study as a whole: Close to half of all spike-specific TCRs reportedly target regions of the variants that are unmutated. Mapped onto spike, vaccine-associated CD4 TCRs spanned it and were dominant at 160-218 and 743-854.

This CDR3 region has 14 residues. Trimming left V 8 bases short and J 3 bases short, with 17 bases between. The germline CDR1 and CDR2 sequences are SGHTA and FQGNSA. Sequencing used immunoSEQ multiplex PCR; TCRdb keeps in-frame clones, though not all of them. The profile shows more than 100,000 clones, around 89% of them singletons. On this clone itself: The antigen remains unidentified.

The receptor was derived from an adult in good health. V and J are TRBV7-2 and TRBJ2-7, with D perhaps matching TRBD2 (6 bases). The sequencing here drew on peripheral blood, taken on day 0 of AZD1222 vaccination. The CDR3 DNA reads as TGTGCCAGCGACAGCAGGGACGGGAGCTACGAGCAGTACTTC. This sequence encodes CASDSRDGSYEQYF.